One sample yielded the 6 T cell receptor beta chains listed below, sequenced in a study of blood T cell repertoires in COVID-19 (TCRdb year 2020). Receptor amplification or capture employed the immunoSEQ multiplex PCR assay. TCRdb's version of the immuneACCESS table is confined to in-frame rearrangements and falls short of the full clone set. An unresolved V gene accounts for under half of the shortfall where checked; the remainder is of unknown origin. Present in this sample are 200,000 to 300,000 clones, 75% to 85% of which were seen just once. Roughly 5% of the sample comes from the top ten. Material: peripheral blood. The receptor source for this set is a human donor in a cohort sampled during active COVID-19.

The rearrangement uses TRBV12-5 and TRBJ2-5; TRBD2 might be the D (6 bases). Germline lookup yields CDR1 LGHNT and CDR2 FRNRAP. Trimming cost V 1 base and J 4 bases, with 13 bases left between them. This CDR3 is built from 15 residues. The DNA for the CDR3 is TGTGCTAGTGGTTTGGAAATAGTGGGGGGAGAGACCCAGTACTTC. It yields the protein CASGLEIVGGETQYF.

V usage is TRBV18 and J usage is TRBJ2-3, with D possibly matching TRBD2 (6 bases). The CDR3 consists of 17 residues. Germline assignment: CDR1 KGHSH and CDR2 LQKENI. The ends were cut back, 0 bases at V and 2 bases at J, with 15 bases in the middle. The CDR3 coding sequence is TGTGCCAGCTCACCACCAGGCTTCGGGGGATTCACAGATACGCAGTATTTT. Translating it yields CASSPPGFGGFTDTQYF.

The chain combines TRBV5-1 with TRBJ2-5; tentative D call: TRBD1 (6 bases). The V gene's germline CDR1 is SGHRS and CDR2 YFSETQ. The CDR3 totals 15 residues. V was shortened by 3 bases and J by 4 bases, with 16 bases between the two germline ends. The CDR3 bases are TGCGCCAGCAGCTGGAAAGACAGGATGGGAGAGACCCAGTACTTC. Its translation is CASSWKDRMGETQYF.

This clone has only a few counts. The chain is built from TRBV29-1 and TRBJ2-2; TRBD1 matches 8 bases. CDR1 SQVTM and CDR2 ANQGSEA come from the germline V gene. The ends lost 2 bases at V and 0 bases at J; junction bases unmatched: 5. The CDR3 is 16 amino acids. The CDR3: CSVENGQGTNTGELFF. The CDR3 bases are TGCAGCGTTGAAAATGGACAGGGCACGAACACCGGGGAGCTGTTTTTT.

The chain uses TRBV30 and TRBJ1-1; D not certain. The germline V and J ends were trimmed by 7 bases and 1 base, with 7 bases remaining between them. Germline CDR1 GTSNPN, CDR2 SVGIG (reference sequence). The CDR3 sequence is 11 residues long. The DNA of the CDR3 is TGTGCCTATACATGGAACACTGAAGCTTTCTTT. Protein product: CAYTWNTEAFF.

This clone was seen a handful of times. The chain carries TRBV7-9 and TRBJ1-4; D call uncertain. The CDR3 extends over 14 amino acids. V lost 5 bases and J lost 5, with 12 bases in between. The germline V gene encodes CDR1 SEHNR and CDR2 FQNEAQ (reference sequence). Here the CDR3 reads CASSPSGINEKLFF. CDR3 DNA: TGTGCCAGCAGCCCCTCCGGGATAAATGAAAAACTGTTTTTT.